The source of this T cell receptor (beta chain) is a study of somatic mutations in cytotoxic T cells in rheumatoid arthritis. Study-wide context: Blood from the patient (approximately 30 ml EDTA) was drawn right after diagnosis, pretreatment. Study-wide findings and caveats: Comparison of CD8+ T-cell clonality between rheumatoid arthritis patients and age-matched healthy controls yielded no significant difference.

Germline V gene lookup returns CDR1 MNHNY and CDR2 SVGAGI (reference sequence). Trimming took off 0 bases at V and 4 bases at J, with 6 bases between the two ends. The CDR3 runs 13 residues. CD4+ and CD8+ cells were isolated by positive magnetic bead selection, with purity checked by flow cytometry. Notes on this clone: Its matching antigen is unknown.

TCRdb's table, derived via immunoSEQ multiplex PCR, lists solely in-frame clones and lacks some. This table holds around 20,000 clones, about 65% found once. The receptor was derived from an adult with rheumatoid arthritis. The chain combines TRBV6-6 with TRBJ1-1, with unresolved D. Sequencing used CD8+ T cells sorted from blood. CDR3 in DNA: TGTGCCAGCAGTTACTCGGTCAGCACTGAAGCTTTCTTT. This gives the protein CASSYSVSTEAFF.